Presented here are 23 T cell receptor beta chains from one specimen sequenced in a study of cytomegalovirus exposure and HLA in healthy donors. The PCR ran on 60 Vbeta and 13 Jbeta primers. TCRdb's copy holds only in-frame clones and misses some; the assay was immunoSEQ multiplex PCR. Here the sample spans 180,000 or so clones, roughly 82% being singletons. Input material: PBMCs. These receptors were taken from a man aged 35 to 55 in good health and CMV-seronegative.

This CDR3 is CASSLSGSTTGELFF. CDR3 coding DNA: TGTGCCAGCAGCTTAAGCGGTTCTACCACCGGGGAGCTGTTTTTT. The chain joins TRBV7-3 to TRBJ2-2, with unresolved D. CDR1 and CDR2 (germline): SGHTA, FQGTGA. The CDR3 is 15 amino acids. V was shortened by 1 base and J by 4 bases, with 10 bases between the two germline ends. The whole variable domain, filled in from reference TRBV7-3 and TRBJ2-2, reads GAGVSQTPSNKVTEKGKYVELRCDPISGHTALYWYRQSLGQGPEFLIYFQGTGAADDSGLPNDRFFAVRPEGSVSTLKIQRTERGDSAVYLCASSLSGSTTGELFFGEGSRLTVL.

The J gene is TRBJ2-7, the V gene TRBV10-3, with a possible D match to TRBD1 (6 bases). CDR3 length: 13 residues. V lost 4 bases and J lost 5, with 12 bases in between. Per germline, CDR1 ENHRY and CDR2 SYGVKD. The CDR3 protein is CAISGTGPHEQYF. The CDR3 DNA follows: TGTGCCATCAGTGGTACAGGGCCCCACGAGCAGTACTTC.

The chain carries TRBV5-1 and TRBJ2-7; TRBD1 aligns across 7 bases. J was trimmed by 3 bases and V by 4 bases; bases with no gene match: 4. This CDR3 has 13 residues. From germline, CDR1 is SGHRS and CDR2 YFSETQ. CDR3 coding DNA: TGCGCCAGCAGCATAAGACAGGGCTACGAGCAGTACTTC. It translates to CASSIRQGYEQYF.

The chain recombines TRBV5-4 with TRBJ2-3; 7 nucleotides agree with TRBD1. The CDR3 length is 14 residues. The V gene end was trimmed by 4 bases and the J gene end by 5 bases; junction bases not matched to a gene: 7. Germline assignment: CDR1 SGHNT and CDR2 YYREEE (reference sequence). The CDR3 region is CASSQGQMRDTQYF. In nucleotides, the CDR3 is TGTGCCAGCAGCCAGGGACAGATGAGAGATACGCAGTATTTT.

The chain has TRBV25-1 and TRBJ2-5; TRBD1 agrees at 8 bases. CDR1 and CDR2 from the germline V gene are MGHDK and SYGVNS. After removal of 4 bases from V and 5 bases from J, the junction contained 3 bases not matched to a gene. This CDR3 comprises 13 residues. The CDR3 DNA reads TGTGCCAGCAGTGGGACAGGGATGGAGACCCAGTACTTC. Amino acid sequence: CASSGTGMETQYF.

This clone came up a few times. The chain recombines TRBV6-5 with TRBJ2-7; TRBD1 matches at 7 bases. The CDR3 length is 15 residues. Germline loops: CDR1 MNHEY, CDR2 SVGAGI. With 5 bases clipped from V and 7 bases from J, the junction kept 14 bases outside the gene matches. This CDR3 reads CASSMGQWSIAEQYF. The DNA of the CDR3 is TGTGCCAGCAGTATGGGACAGTGGAGTATAGCTGAGCAGTACTTC.

This chain joins TRBV30 and TRBJ1-4, with TRBD1 matching 7 bases. Germline CDR1 is GTSNPN and CDR2 is SVGIG (reference sequence). The CDR3 length is 13 residues. After removal of 4 bases from V and 6 bases from J, the junction contained 5 bases not matched to a gene. The CDR3 protein is CAWKRDRDEKLFF. DNA for the CDR3: TGTGCCTGGAAACGGGACAGAGATGAAAAACTGTTTTTT. The whole variable domain, filled in from reference TRBV30 and TRBJ1-4, reads SQTIHQWPATLVQPVGSPLSLECTVEGTSNPNLYWYRQAAGRGLQLLFYSVGIGQISSEVPQNLSASRPQDRQFILSSKKLLLSDSGFYLCAWKRDRDEKLFFGSGTQLSVL.

This clone occurred a few times. V and J are TRBV6-1 and TRBJ1-2, with 12 positions matching TRBD1. CDR3 length equals 15 residues. Trimming removed 1 base from V and 7 bases from J; junction bases left unmatched: 4. Germline loops: CDR1 MNHNS, CDR2 SASEGT. CDR3 sequence (DNA): TGTGCCAGCAGTGAAGTGGGACAGGGGGCCGCTGGCTACACCTTC. Its protein is CASSEVGQGAAGYTF.

This CDR3 reads CASSLAGGIYEQYF. The CDR3 DNA is TGTGCCAGCAGCTTGGCGGGGGGGATTTACGAGCAGTACTTC. This sequence joins TRBV5-4 and TRBJ2-7, with TRBD2 matching 8 bases. Germline CDR1 and CDR2: SGHNT and YYREEE (reference sequence). V gave up 0 bases and J gave up 4 bases; unmatched junction bases: 3. The CDR3 consists of 14 residues.

The V call is TRBV30, the J call TRBJ2-3; 10 nucleotides line up with TRBD2. With 0 bases clipped from V and 4 bases from J, the junction kept 7 bases outside the gene matches. This CDR3 region has 16 residues. In germline, CDR1 is GTSNPN, CDR2 SVGIG (reference sequence). This CDR3 reads CAWSVGPSGSSDTQYF. For the CDR3, the DNA is TGTGCCTGGAGTGTAGGGCCTAGCGGGAGTTCAGATACGCAGTATTTT.

V gene TRBV28 combines with J gene TRBJ2-6, with 9 bases identical to TRBD1. The V and J ends lost 6 bases and 0 bases, in that order; junction bases with no gene match: 6. This CDR3 contains 17 residues. Germline V CDR1 and CDR2: MDHEN, SYDVKM. CDR3 loop: CASREQGAASGANVLTF. The CDR3, as DNA: TGTGCCAGCAGGGAACAGGGGGCTGCCTCTGGGGCCAACGTCCTGACTTTC.

The chain couples TRBV28 to TRBJ2-3; 11 nucleotides line up with TRBD2. Germline values: CDR1 MDHEN, CDR2 SYDVKM. The V segment lost 2 bases and the J segment 7 bases; nucleotides outside the gene matches: 11. This CDR3 region has 17 residues. DNA for the CDR3: TGTGCCAGCAGTTTAGAGGTTCGGGCTAGCGGGGGGAATACGCAGTATTTT. It is translated as CASSLEVRASGGNTQYF.

This rearrangement joins TRBV28 to TRBJ1-1; TRBD1 agrees at 8 bases. This CDR3 region has 13 residues. Germline V gene data show CDR1 as MDHEN and CDR2 as SYDVKM. The trim removed 2 bases at V and 10 bases at J, leaving 6 bases unmatched. The CDR3 bases are TGTGCCAGCAGTTTAAGGCAGGGGGCGTTAGCTTTCTTT. Residues: CASSLRQGALAFF.

The genes are TRBV28 and TRBJ1-2, with TRBD1 as a possible D gene (6 bases). V lost 5 bases and J lost 5, with 18 bases in between. Germline CDR1 is MDHEN and CDR2 is SYDVKM. The CDR3 contains 15 residues. Here the CDR3 reads CASSTRTDQFYGYTF. Here the CDR3 DNA reads TGTGCCAGCAGTACCCGGACAGACCAATTTTATGGCTACACCTTC.

V usage is TRBV11-2 and J usage is TRBJ2-7; possibly TRBD2 for D (5 bases). CDR1 and CDR2 (germline): SGHAT, FQNNGV. The CDR3 sequence is 14 residues long. V lost 1 base and J 1 base, leaving 8 bases between the germline ends. The CDR3 here is CASSLVRGSYEQYF. CDR3 DNA: TGTGCCAGCAGCTTAGTGCGAGGGTCCTACGAGCAGTACTTC.

The genes are TRBV5-6 and TRBJ2-3, with 12 bases identical to TRBD2. The CDR3 runs 15 residues. The trim removed 0 bases at V and 5 bases at J, leaving 1 base unmatched. Looked up from germline, CDR1 is SGHDT and CDR2 is YYEEEE. The CDR3: CASSLASGGEDTQYF. CDR3 DNA: TGTGCCAGCAGCTTGGCTAGCGGGGGGGAAGATACGCAGTATTTT. The whole variable domain, remainder taken from reference TRBV5-6 and TRBJ2-3, is DAGVTQSPTHLIKTRGQQVTLRCSPKSGHDTVSWYQQALGQGPQFIFQYYEEEERQRGNFPDRFSGHQFPNYSSELNVNALLLGDSALYLCASSLASGGEDTQYFGPGTRLTVL.

The V call is TRBV2, the J call TRBJ1-1, with TRBD1 matching over 11 bases. Trimming cost V 6 bases and J 6 bases; bases outside gene matches: 6. This CDR3 is 14 amino acids long. Germline V CDR1 and CDR2: SNHLY, FYNNEI. CDR3 DNA sequence: TGTGCCAGCAGGCGGACAGGGGGCCTCCCTGAAGCTTTCTTT. It translates to CASRRTGGLPEAFF.

The chain couples TRBV25-1 to TRBJ2-7; 13 positions match TRBD2. In germline, CDR1 is MGHDK, CDR2 SYGVNS. The ends lost 5 bases at V and 5 bases at J; junction bases unmatched: 9. There are 16 residues in the CDR3. The CDR3 spells CASSWGGLAGSNEQYF. CDR3 nucleotide sequence: TGTGCCAGCAGTTGGGGGGGACTAGCGGGGAGTAACGAGCAGTACTTC.

The V gene is TRBV2, the J gene TRBJ2-5; 8 nucleotides line up with TRBD1. Germline CDR1 SNHLY, CDR2 FYNNEI. The CDR3 has 14 amino acids. V was pared by 8 bases and J by 3 bases, with 8 bases of the junction left unmatched. In DNA form, the CDR3 reads TGTGCCAGCTCTAACGGACAGGGAGAAGAGACCCAGTACTTC. Encoded protein: CASSNGQGEETQYF. Full variable domain (rest looked up from reference TRBV2 and TRBJ2-5): EPEVTQTPSHQVTQMGQEVILRCVPISNHLYFYWYRQILGQKVEFLVSFYNNEISEKSEIFDDQFSVERPDGSNFTLKIRSTKLEDSAMYFCASSNGQGEETQYFGPGTRLLVL.

The chain links TRBV2 to TRBJ2-5; possibly TRBD2 for D (5 bases). CDR3 size: 13 residues. CDR1 SNHLY and CDR2 FYNNEI come from the germline V gene. V lost 6 bases and J 5 bases, leaving 13 bases between the germline ends. CDR3 residues: CASRSGEVETQYF. The CDR3, as DNA: TGTGCCAGCAGGAGCGGCGAGGTTGAGACCCAGTACTTC.

This clone was detected a few times. The J gene is TRBJ1-2, the V gene TRBV27; D might be TRBD1 (5 bases). This CDR3 is built from 17 residues. Looked up from germline, CDR1 is MNHEY and CDR2 is SMNVEV (reference sequence). Between the trimmed V and J ends, which lost 6 bases and 4 bases, there was a span of 24 bases. CDR3 DNA: TGTGCCAGCAGAGCGGGTCTAGGGGAAGGGGCGGGCTATGGCTACACCTTC. It encodes CASRAGLGEGAGYGYTF.

This clone has just one count. The rearrangement uses TRBV4-3 and TRBJ1-1, with 8 bases aligning to TRBD1. CDR1 is LGHNA, CDR2 YSLEER, per germline. Unmatched junction bases numbered 4, after V lost 0 bases and J lost 1 base. The CDR3 extends over 16 amino acids. CDR3 in amino acids: CASSQDRGRANTEAFF. CDR3 nucleotides: TGCGCCAGCAGCCAAGACAGGGGGCGTGCGAACACTGAAGCTTTCTTT.

The rearrangement joins TRBV18 to TRBJ2-7, with D possibly matching TRBD2 (6 bases). The CDR3 length is 14 residues. Germline-derived CDR1 and CDR2 are KGHSH and LQKENI. Trimming cost V 4 bases and J 1 base, with 11 bases left between them. This CDR3 is CASSLTRESYEQYF. CDR3 in DNA: TGTGCCAGCTCACTTACCCGGGAGTCCTACGAGCAGTACTTC.